One sample yielded the 23 T cell receptor beta chains listed below, sequenced in a study of regulatory T cells in long-lasting Graves disease. To make TCR beta libraries, researchers used iRepertoire HTBI primers and Arm-PCR of CDR3 regions. TCRdb re-analysed the multiplex PCR reads in MiXCR, keeping a single row per CDR3 protein. The sample contains about 620,000 distinct CDR3 sequences, approximately 15% of which appear only once. Time point meaning: newly diagnosed GD, antithyroid drugs for less than 3 months. From RNA extracted from PBMCs, the TCR library was made. The sample also formed part of further work on T cells in Graves' hyperthyroidism and ophthalmopathy.

Sample: peripheral blood mononuclear cells (PBMCs), taken at new diagnosis, from a patient treated with antithyroid drugs. These receptor sequences come from a woman younger than 45 with Graves disease.

As to this clonotype: A single base separates this from a much larger clone, so it may be a read error. The chain uses TRBV24-1 and TRBJ2-5; no clear D. V shed 9 bases and J shed 3 bases, with 13 bases lying between them. The CDR3 has 13 amino acids. CDR1 and CDR2 from the germline V gene are KGHDR and SFDVKD. Written as DNA, the CDR3 is TGTGCCACCCGAACTGCAGGAGAAGAGACCCAGTACTTC. This codes for CATRTAGEETQYF.

In its sample, this clonotype was seen a few times. CDR3 amino acids: CASSLAGSPYEQYF. The CDR3 DNA is TGTGCCAGCAGCTTAGCGGGAAGCCCCTACGAGCAGTACTTC. The rearrangement uses TRBV7-9 and TRBJ2-7; D is unresolved. The V gene lost 0 bases and the J gene lost 2 bases, with 8 bases spanning the gap. CDR3 length: 14 residues. The V gene's germline CDR1 is SEHNR and CDR2 FQNEAQ (reference sequence).

This clonotype was counted at least ten times. The rearrangement joins TRBV28 to TRBJ1-1, with D perhaps matching TRBD1 (5 bases). V was pared by 3 bases and J by 1 base, with 15 bases between. Germline values: CDR1 MDHEN, CDR2 SYDVKM. The CDR3 runs to 16 residues. DNA of the CDR3: TGTGCCAGCAGTTTTTTAGCAGGGACGGCGAACACTGAAGCTTTCTTT. It specifies CASSFLAGTANTEAFF.

This clonotype was seen a few times. The chain joins TRBV30 to TRBJ1-1; unclear D gene. CDR3 size: 14 residues. The germline V gene encodes CDR1 GTSNPN and CDR2 SVGIG (reference sequence). Trimming stripped 2 bases from V and 2 bases from J, with 12 bases between. CDR3 DNA sequence: TGTGCCTGGAGTTTGACCAGGAGCAACACTGAAGCTTTCTTT. Amino acid sequence: CAWSLTRSNTEAFF.

This clonotype was counted at least ten times. The chain is built from TRBV7-9 and TRBJ2-3; 9 positions agree with TRBD1. Germline V gene lookup returns CDR1 SEHNR and CDR2 FQNEAQ (reference sequence). This CDR3 spans 15 amino acids. V lost 5 bases, J lost 4 bases, and 7 bases stayed unmatched. CDR3 sequence: CASSPGQGSSDTQYF. The CDR3 region has the DNA TGTGCCAGCAGCCCCGGACAGGGGTCTTCAGATACGCAGTATTTT.

The chain joins TRBV5-4 to TRBJ2-1; 10 bases are a match to TRBD1. This CDR3 is 15 amino acids long. The V and J ends lost 0 bases and 5 bases, in that order; junction bases with no gene match: 2. In germline, CDR1 is SGHNT, CDR2 YYREEE (reference sequence). CDR3 protein: CASSLGTGGNNEQFF. In nucleotides, the CDR3 is TGTGCCAGCAGCTTGGGGACAGGGGGTAACAATGAGCAGTTCTTC.

This clonotype was seen many times. The chain recombines TRBV2 with TRBJ2-7; 7 positions agree with TRBD1. Per the germline V gene, CDR1 is SNHLY and CDR2 is FYNNEI. The trim removed 6 bases at V and 0 bases at J, leaving 5 bases unmatched. This CDR3 region has 14 residues. CDR3: CASRTQGSSYEQYF. In DNA form, the CDR3 reads TGTGCCAGCAGGACACAGGGGAGCTCCTACGAGCAGTACTTC. Variable domain in full (rest from reference TRBV2 and TRBJ2-7): EPEVTQTPSHQVTQMGQEVILRCVPISNHLYFYWYRQILGQKVEFLVSFYNNEISEKSEIFDDQFSVERPDGSNFTLKIRSTKLEDSAMYFCASRTQGSSYEQYFGPGTRLTVT.

This chain connects TRBV20-1 to TRBJ2-3, with D uncertain. Trimming removed 4 bases from V and 4 bases from J, with 12 bases in between. The CDR3 is made up of 13 amino acids. Germline V CDR1 and CDR2: DFQATT, SNEGSKA (reference sequence). The DNA for the CDR3 is TGCAGTGCTACCGGGCCGACCTCAGATACGCAGTATTTT. The encoded protein is CSATGPTSDTQYF.

This clonotype appeared a few times. The chain has TRBV7-9 and TRBJ2-3; D is undetermined. Trimming stripped 3 bases from V and 3 bases from J, with 13 bases between. This CDR3 has 15 amino acids. Germline-derived CDR1 and CDR2 are SEHNR and FQNEAQ (reference sequence). The CDR3 region is CASSFFLSGTDTQYF. CDR3 DNA: TGTGCCAGCAGCTTCTTCTTGAGTGGGACAGATACGCAGTATTTT.

The table lists this clonotype with many counts. The chain links TRBV2 to TRBJ2-1; TRBD2 might be the D (5 bases). The CDR3 length is 14 residues. V was pared by 2 bases and J by 8 bases, with 13 bases between. Germline CDR1 and CDR2: SNHLY and FYNNEI. This chain's CDR3 is CASSESLAGHEQFF. The CDR3 region has the DNA TGTGCCAGCAGTGAATCGCTAGCCGGGCATGAGCAGTTCTTC.

The rearrangement uses TRBV19 and TRBJ2-1; 11 bases agree with TRBD2. With V trimmed by 3 bases and J by 8 bases, 6 bases remained unmatched. CDR3 length equals 15 residues. Per the germline V gene, CDR1 is LNHDA and CDR2 is SQIVND (reference sequence). CDR3 DNA sequence: TGTGCCAGTAGTATCCAACTAGCGGGAGCCTATGAGCAGTTCTTC. Amino acid sequence: CASSIQLAGAYEQFF.

The table lists this clonotype with a few counts. V is TRBV20-1 and J is TRBJ2-7, with D possibly matching TRBD2 (5 bases). The germline V gene has CDR1 DFQATT and CDR2 SNEGSKA (reference sequence). There are 16 residues in the CDR3. V was cut by 3 bases and J by 0 bases, with 18 bases left in between. The CDR3 sequence is CSASMAASSSSYEQYF. The CDR3 nucleotides read TGCAGTGCTAGTATGGCGGCTAGCTCCAGCTCCTACGAGCAGTACTTC.

At least ten counts were recorded for this clonotype. The chain combines TRBV28 with TRBJ2-1; D may match TRBD1 or TRBD2 (6 bases each). Trimming removed 4 bases at V and 12 bases at J, with 19 bases between. Germline CDR1 MDHEN, CDR2 SYDVKM. The CDR3 has 14 residues. The CDR3 loop is CASSSTKREGGQFF. DNA of the CDR3: TGTGCCAGCAGTTCGACCAAGCGTGAGGGGGGGCAGTTCTTC.

V usage is TRBV7-9 and J usage is TRBJ2-7; unclear D gene. The V gene lost 3 bases and the J gene lost 6 bases, with 15 bases spanning the gap. The CDR3 has 14 residues. Per the germline V gene, CDR1 is SEHNR and CDR2 is FQNEAQ (reference sequence). The CDR3 spells CASSFSRAPIEQYF. The DNA for the CDR3 is TGTGCCAGCAGCTTTTCACGGGCGCCGATCGAGCAGTACTTC.

This clonotype was found many times. This chain uses TRBV6-1 with TRBJ1-5; 11 bases are shared with TRBD1. CDR3 size: 16 residues. Per the germline V gene, CDR1 is MNHNS and CDR2 is SASEGT. The trim removed 6 bases at V and 6 bases at J, leaving 10 bases unmatched. CDR3 coding DNA: TGTGCCAGCAGCACCCAGACCGGGACAGGGGGTCAGCCCCAGCATTTT. Its protein product is CASSTQTGTGGQPQHF.

This clonotype has ten or more counts. CDR3 coding DNA: TGTGCCTGGGACATGGGCTACAATCAGCCCCAGCATTTT. It codes for CAWDMGYNQPQHF. V usage is TRBV30 and J usage is TRBJ1-5; D not resolved. CDR3 length: 13 residues. The germline CDR1 and CDR2 sequences are GTSNPN and SVGIG (reference sequence). V was trimmed by 5 bases and J by 3 bases, leaving 11 bases between them.

The sample holds a few counts of this clonotype. The gene calls are TRBV25-1 and TRBJ1-2; D might be TRBD1 (6 bases). This CDR3 contains 13 residues. Germline V gene data show CDR1 as MGHDK and CDR2 as SYGVNS. V was pared by 2 bases and J by 5 bases, with 9 bases between. The DNA of the CDR3 is TGTGCCAGCAGTGAACTGGGGGCTTATGGCTACACCTTC. This codes for CASSELGAYGYTF.

This chain joins TRBV20-1 and TRBJ2-7, with 9 bases aligning to TRBD1. The CDR3 totals 13 residues. The trim removed 5 bases at V and 5 bases at J, leaving 7 bases unmatched. Germline assignment: CDR1 DFQATT and CDR2 SNEGSKA (reference sequence). CDR3: CSAPGQGLDEQYF. CDR3 in DNA: TGCAGTGCTCCTGGACAGGGGTTGGACGAGCAGTACTTC.

This clonotype was seen only once. This clone may be a read error of a much larger clone one base away. V usage is TRBV28 and J usage is TRBJ2-7, with 7 bases matching TRBD2. CDR1 is MDHEN, CDR2 SYDVKM, per germline. The CDR3 length is 11 residues. Trimming cost V 7 bases and J 6 bases; bases outside gene matches: 3. The CDR3 is CASKASGEQYF. CDR3 DNA sequence: TGTGCCAGCAAGGCTAGCGGCGAGCAGTACTTC.

This clonotype was found many times. The chain is built from TRBV20-1 and TRBJ2-7, with 10 nucleotides matching TRBD2. The V gene's germline CDR1 is DFQATT and CDR2 SNEGSKA (reference sequence). The CDR3 loop spans 15 amino acids. Trimming at V came to 5 bases and at J to 0 bases, leaving 7 bases not matched to a gene. The CDR3 spells CSAHAGLADSYEQYF. CDR3 DNA sequence: TGCAGTGCTCACGCAGGACTAGCGGACTCCTACGAGCAGTACTTC.

The chain uses TRBV6-5 and TRBJ1-2; the D gene is possibly TRBD1 (6 bases). The CDR3 consists of 12 residues. CDR1 and CDR2 (germline): MNHEY, SVGAGI. The V gene lost 2 bases and the J gene lost 11 bases, with 12 bases spanning the gap. CDR3 nucleotide sequence: TGTGCCAGCAGTTACAAGGACAGCCAATACACCTTC. Amino acid sequence: CASSYKDSQYTF.

This clonotype was seen at least ten times. The chain couples TRBV2 to TRBJ2-6; D not certain. The CDR3 totals 17 residues. Trimming left V 7 bases short and J 4 bases short, with 20 bases between. Germline CDR1 and CDR2: SNHLY and FYNNEI. As DNA, the CDR3 is TGTGCCAGCATACGATCAGGTGGAAGCTTGGGGGCCAACGTCCTGACTTTC. Translated: CASIRSGGSLGANVLTF.

The gene calls are TRBV5-1 and TRBJ2-1, with 10 bases lining up with TRBD2. J was trimmed by 10 bases and V by 4 bases; bases with no gene match: 11. The CDR3 has 15 amino acids. Germline V lookup: CDR1 SGHRS, CDR2 YFSETQ. CDR3: CASSPMGLATGEQFF. As DNA, the CDR3 is TGCGCCAGCAGCCCTATGGGACTAGCGACTGGCGAGCAGTTCTTC. The complete variable domain, with remaining parts taken from reference TRBV5-1 and TRBJ2-1, reads KAGVTQTPRYLIKTRGQQVTLSCSPISGHRSVSWYQQTPGQGLQFLFEYFSETQRNKGNFPGRFSGRQFSNSRSEMNVSTLELGDSALYLCASSPMGLATGEQFFGPGTRLTVL.